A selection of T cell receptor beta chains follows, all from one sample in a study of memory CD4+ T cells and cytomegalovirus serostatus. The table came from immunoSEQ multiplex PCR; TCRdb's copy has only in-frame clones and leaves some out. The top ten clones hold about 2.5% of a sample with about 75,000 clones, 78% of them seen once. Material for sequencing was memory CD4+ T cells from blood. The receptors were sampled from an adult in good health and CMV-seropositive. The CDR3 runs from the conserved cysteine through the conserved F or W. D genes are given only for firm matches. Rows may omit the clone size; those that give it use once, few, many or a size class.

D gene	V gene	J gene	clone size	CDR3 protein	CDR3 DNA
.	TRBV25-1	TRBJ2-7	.	CASSQGTLREQYF	TGTGCCAGCAGTCAAGGGACACTGAGGGAGCAGTACTTC
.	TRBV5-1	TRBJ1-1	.	CASSFEDLDTEAFF	TGCGCCAGCAGCTTCGAGGATTTGGACACTGAAGCTTTCTTT
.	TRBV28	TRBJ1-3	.	CASRWGGWGNTIYF	TGTGCCAGCCGCTGGGGGGGTTGGGGAAACACCATATATTTT
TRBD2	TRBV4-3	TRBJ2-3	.	CASSQAGLVGGRTQYF	TGCGCCAGCAGCCAAGCTGGACTAGTCGGAGGGCGTACGCAGTATTTT
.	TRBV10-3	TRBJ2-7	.	CAISDRDNLSYEQYF	TGTGCCATCAGTGACCGGGACAACTTATCCTACGAGCAGTACTTC
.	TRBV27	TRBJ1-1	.	CASRGPGGEAFF	TGTGCCAGCAGGGGGCCGGGGGGGGAAGCTTTCTTT
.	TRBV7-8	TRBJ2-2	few	CASSLAGGELFF	TGTGCCAGCAGCTTGGCAGGAGGGGAGCTGTTTTTT
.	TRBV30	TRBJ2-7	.	CAWSKEAAYEQYF	TGTGCCTGGAGTAAGGAGGCGGCGTACGAGCAGTACTTC
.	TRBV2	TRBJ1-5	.	CASTLEGDQPQHF	TGTGCCAGCACGTTGGAGGGCGATCAGCCCCAGCATTTT
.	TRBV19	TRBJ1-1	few	CASSIRPGDTEAFF	TGTGCCAGTAGTATAAGACCTGGGGACACTGAAGCTTTCTTT
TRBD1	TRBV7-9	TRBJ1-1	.	CASRPRTGDTEAFF	TGTGCCAGCAGACCTAGGACAGGGGACACTGAAGCTTTCTTT
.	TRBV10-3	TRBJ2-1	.	CAISVRGYNEQFF	TGTGCCATCAGTGTAAGGGGCTACAATGAGCAGTTCTTC
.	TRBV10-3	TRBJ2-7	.	CAISERQLTRSYEQYF	TGTGCCATCAGTGAACGACAACTGACGAGATCCTACGAGCAGTACTTC
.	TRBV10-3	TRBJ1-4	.	CAISEMGEGKLFF	TGTGCCATCAGTGAGATGGGGGAAGGAAAACTGTTTTTT
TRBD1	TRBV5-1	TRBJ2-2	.	CASSSDKGTGITGELFF	TGCGCCAGCAGCTCGGACAAGGGGACAGGGATAACCGGGGAGCTGTTTTTT
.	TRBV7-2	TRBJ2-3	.	CASSYRGSGTDTQYF	TGTGCCAGCAGCTACCGCGGCTCGGGCACAGATACGCAGTATTTT
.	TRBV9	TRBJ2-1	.	CASSVGGHNEQFF	TGTGCCAGCAGCGTGGGGGGACACAATGAGCAGTTCTTC
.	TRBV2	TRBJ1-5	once	CASSMDPYQPQHF	TGTGCCAGCAGTATGGACCCGTATCAGCCCCAGCATTTT
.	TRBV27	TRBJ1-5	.	CASRDPRSNQPQHF	TGTGCCAGCAGGGACCCCAGGAGCAATCAGCCCCAGCATTTT
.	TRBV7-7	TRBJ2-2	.	CASSPEGGTGELFF	TGTGCCAGCAGCCCCGAGGGGGGCACCGGGGAGCTGTTTTTT
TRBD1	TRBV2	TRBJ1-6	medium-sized	CASSPRTGDNSPLHF	TGTGCCAGCAGCCCCCGGACAGGGGATAATTCACCCCTCCACTTT
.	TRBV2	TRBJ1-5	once	CASQVVSNQPQHF	TGTGCCAGCCAGGTTGTTTCCAATCAGCCCCAGCATTTT
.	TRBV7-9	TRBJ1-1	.	CASSADMDWGGFF	TGTGCCAGCAGCGCAGATATGGACTGGGGGGGGTTCTTT
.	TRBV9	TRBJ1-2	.	CASGMPGSGGYTF	TGTGCCAGCGGGATGCCGGGTTCCGGTGGCTACACCTTC
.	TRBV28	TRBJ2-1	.	CASNPLAGMMYEQFF	TGTGCCAGCAACCCCCTCGCGGGGATGATGTATGAGCAGTTCTTC